A single T cell receptor (beta chain) is shown here with its context. The antigen remains undetermined. The CDR3 covers 15 residues. Germline loops: CDR1 MNHEY, CDR2 SMNVEV (reference sequence). Trimming removed 4 bases at V and 4 bases at J, with 17 bases between. The data stem from a study of vaccination and CD4 T cells after COVID-19. Whole-study context: Control wells got either CEFX epitopes, HIV-1 Nef peptides, or no peptide at all.

Sequencing of cultured CD4+ T cell DNA used the Oncomine TCR Beta short-read assay. Via MiXCR, TCRdb re-called the PCR reads, giving one row per CDR3 protein. The sample gives about 20,000 distinct CDR3 sequences, approximately 60% of which show up once; 3% to 4% is in the top ten. Treatment of the sample: roughly 11-day PBMC culture with coronavirus spike peptide pools or control peptides (ViraFEST assay). ViraFEST used peptide pools to expand antigen-specific T cells and subsequently sequenced their TCRs. The chain links TRBV27 to TRBJ2-7, with a weak D call TRBD2 (6 bases). The TCR was taken from a human donor who had recovered from COVID-19. Sequencing was carried out using CD4+ T cells from blood, cultured in vitro. CDR3 sequence: CASSSVGAGSYEQYF. CDR3 bases: TGTGCCAGCAGTTCCGTAGGTGCGGGGAGTTACGAGCAGTACTTC.